The present T cell receptor beta chain was sequenced within a study of blood T cell repertoires in COVID-19. Looking at the study overall: Researchers got acute and convalescent COVID-19 samples from the United States, Italy and Spain.

Trimming cost V 1 base and J 0 bases; bases outside gene matches: 4. Germline V gene sequence: CDR1 LGHDT, CDR2 YNNKEL (reference sequence). CDR3 size: 17 residues. Authors' analysis steps: Cell counts per sample came from amplifying reference gene primers. TCRdb's table, derived via immunoSEQ multiplex PCR, lists solely in-frame clones and lacks some. The DNA gave D and trimming, while V, J and clone size come from that table. This sample has about 160,000 clones, with 75% to 85% found just once. The specimen was PBMCs or T cells enriched from blood (not recorded which). The origin of this receptor is a man aged 40-49 years who had recovered from COVID-19. The chain is built from TRBV3-1 (or the pseudogene TRBV3-2) and TRBJ1-2; 11 bases match TRBD1. This CDR3 is CASSQGTGGPANYGYTF. CDR3 bases: TGTGCCAGCAGCCAAGGGACAGGGGGCCCAGCTAACTATGGCTACACCTTC.